This record concerns one T cell receptor (beta chain) sequence. Its matching antigen is unknown. The sample comes from a study of T cell responses to AZD1222 COVID-19 vaccine. The wider study: Both about-4-week and about-12-week second-dose recipients were combined.

Study-level findings and limits: CD4 TCRs covered the whole spike, strongest at regions 160-218 and 743-854.

Profiled with immunoSEQ multiplex PCR; TCRdb holds only in-frame clones, not every one. Of about 140,000 clones listed, about 89% are singletons. V was shortened by 8 bases and J by 0 bases, with 10 bases between the two germline ends. This CDR3 has 13 amino acids. Germline-derived CDR1 and CDR2 are LNHNV and YYDKDF (reference sequence). The gene calls are TRBV15 and TRBJ1-1, with unresolved D. The sequencing used peripheral blood, collected on day 0 of AZD1222 vaccination. This clonotype originated in an adult in good health. The CDR3 nucleotides read TGTGCCACCTGTTGGGAGTTGAACACTGAAGCTTTCTTT. Amino acids: CATCWELNTEAFF. The full variable domain, rest sourced from reference TRBV15 and TRBJ1-1, is DAMVIQNPRYQVTQFGKPVTLSCSQTLNHNVMYWYQQKSSQAPKLLFHYYDKDFNNEADTPDNFQSRRPNTSFCFLDIRSPGLGDTAMYLCATCWELNTEAFFGQGTRLTVV.